Below, 22 T cell receptor beta chains from the same sample are listed, as sequenced in a study of blood T cell repertoires in COVID-19. Clones were read by immunoSEQ multiplex PCR, and TCRdb kept only the in-frame ones, dropping some. The profile shows some 200,000 clones, approximately 87% of them singletons. The specimen was peripheral blood. The receptors stem from a woman in her sixties or seventies with COVID-19, enrolled during active disease.

This chain joins TRBV7-2 and TRBJ1-3; D ambiguous. The CDR3 consists of 17 residues. V was trimmed by 0 bases and J by 0 bases, leaving 12 bases between them. Germline CDR1 SGHTA, CDR2 FQGNSA. The CDR3 sequence: CASSLAAGGSSGNTIYF. In nucleotides, the CDR3 is TGTGCCAGCAGCTTAGCCGCGGGAGGCAGCTCTGGAAACACCATATATTTT.

This chain connects TRBV27 to TRBJ2-5; 11 bases are shared with TRBD2. Germline CDR1 is MNHEY and CDR2 is SMNVEV (reference sequence). Trimming cost V 3 bases and J 4 bases; bases outside gene matches: 4. This CDR3 region has 15 residues. The CDR3, as DNA: TGTGCCAGCAGTTTTAGCGGGAGGGCCACAGAGACCCAGTACTTC. It codes for CASSFSGRATETQYF.

The chain combines TRBV6-4 with TRBJ2-3, with 9 positions matching TRBD2. The CDR3 covers 16 residues. Per germline, CDR1 MRHNA and CDR2 SNTAGT. With 2 bases clipped from V and 0 bases from J, the junction kept 3 bases outside the gene matches. The CDR3 DNA sequence: TGTGCCAGCAGTGACATGGCGGGGGGGAGCACAGATACGCAGTATTTT. Residues: CASSDMAGGSTDTQYF.

This sequence joins TRBV13 and TRBJ2-5; possible D gene TRBD2, 6 bases. Germline values: CDR1 PRHDT, CDR2 FYEKMQ (reference sequence). V dropped 6 bases and J dropped 5 bases, with 10 bases sitting between them. The CDR3 spans 12 residues. The CDR3 bases are TGTGCCAGCAGAGCGGGTTCGGAGACCCAGTACTTC. Protein sequence: CASRAGSETQYF.

The gene calls are TRBV18 and TRBJ2-7, with 9 nucleotides matching TRBD2. J was trimmed by 4 bases and V by 5 bases; bases with no gene match: 6. Germline CDR1 KGHSH, CDR2 LQKENI. The CDR3 has 14 residues. In DNA, the CDR3 is TGTGCCAGCTCAAATAGCGGGAGTTCGTACGAGCAGTACTTC. It specifies CASSNSGSSYEQYF.

The gene calls are TRBV27 and TRBJ2-1, with D possibly matching TRBD2 (5 bases). Trimming pared 0 bases from V and 3 bases from J, leaving 9 bases between. CDR1 is MNHEY, CDR2 SMNVEV, per germline (reference sequence). The length of the CDR3 is 15 residues. CDR3 coding DNA: TGTGCCAGCAGTTTATCGGGAGTCCGCTACAATGAGCAGTTCTTC. This codes for CASSLSGVRYNEQFF.

This clone appeared a single time. The V and J genes are TRBV11-2 and TRBJ2-7; D unclear. This CDR3 is 13 amino acids long. CDR1 is SGHAT, CDR2 FQNNGV, per germline. V was clipped by 5 bases and J by 1 base, with 9 bases between them. CDR3 residues: CASSRDGSYEQYF. The CDR3 region has the DNA TGTGCCAGCAGCCGAGACGGGTCCTACGAGCAGTACTTC.

This sequence joins TRBV6-5 and TRBJ1-6; no clear D gene. The CDR3 is 13 residues long. V was trimmed by 8 bases and J by 5 bases, leaving 10 bases between them. Germline CDR1 and CDR2: MNHEY and SVGAGI. The CDR3 bases are TGTGCCAGCGCACGGAGTGATAATTCACCCCTCCACTTT. This encodes CASARSDNSPLHF.

The chain has TRBV27 and TRBJ1-6; 7 bases align to TRBD1. The CDR3 has 14 residues. Per the germline V gene, CDR1 is MNHEY and CDR2 is SMNVEV (reference sequence). The V gene end was trimmed by 6 bases and the J gene end by 7 bases; junction bases not matched to a gene: 6. CDR3 region: CASRPGQMNSPLHF. DNA for the CDR3: TGTGCCAGCAGGCCGGGACAGATGAATTCACCCCTCCACTTT.

The rearrangement uses TRBV7-8 and TRBJ1-1; D call uncertain. Germline CDR1 and CDR2: SGHVS and FQNEAQ. Trimming cost V 1 base and J 11 bases, with 14 bases left between them. CDR3 length: 13 amino acids. The CDR3 protein is CASSLGGPEGAFF. Here the CDR3 DNA reads TGTGCCAGCAGCTTAGGAGGGCCCGAAGGGGCTTTCTTT.

The chain has TRBV12-3 or TRBV12-4 and TRBJ1-5, with TRBD1 as a possible D gene (5 bases). Trimming removed 6 bases at V and 4 bases at J, with 10 bases between. The CDR3 covers 13 residues. CDR3 nucleotides: TGTGCCAGCAGAGACCAGGGTAATCAGCCCCAGCATTTT. Protein product: CASRDQGNQPQHF.

The chain uses TRBV11-2 and TRBJ1-5, with TRBD1 as a possible D gene (6 bases). Germline V CDR1 and CDR2: SGHAT, FQNNGV. V was clipped by 1 base and J by 2 bases, with 18 bases between them. The CDR3 covers 18 residues. The CDR3 coding sequence is TGTGCCAGCAGCTTAGGCCTTGGTGGTCGACAGGGCAATCAGCCCCAGCATTTT. Residues: CASSLGLGGRQGNQPQHF.

The V gene is TRBV7-9, the J gene TRBJ2-5, with TRBD2 as a possible D gene (6 bases). This CDR3 is built from 16 residues. CDR1 and CDR2 (germline): SEHNR, FQNEAQ (reference sequence). V was shortened by 1 base and J by 3 bases, with 15 bases between the two germline ends. CDR3 sequence (DNA): TGTGCCAGCAGCTTAGTGCTTGATGCGGGAAAAGAGACCCAGTACTTC. Translation: CASSLVLDAGKETQYF.

The CDR3 spells CASSSSGDTEAFF. The CDR3 nucleotides are TGTGCCAGCAGCTCCTCGGGGGACACTGAAGCTTTCTTT. The chain uses TRBV9 and TRBJ1-1; D perhaps matches TRBD1 (5 bases). Deletions cut 4 bases from V and 3 bases from J, with 10 bases between. The CDR3 length is 13 residues. The germline gives CDR1 SGDLS, CDR2 YYNGEE.

This clone appeared once. The chain links TRBV5-4 to TRBJ2-3, with 9 bases aligning to TRBD1. The germline CDR1 and CDR2 sequences are SGHNT and YYREEE (reference sequence). The CDR3 runs 15 residues. J lost 5 bases, V lost 4 bases, and 8 bases had no gene match. CDR3 coding DNA: TGTGCCAGCAGCCCAACCGGGACAGGGTTAGATACGCAGTATTTT. Translation gives CASSPTGTGLDTQYF. Together with reference TRBV5-4 and TRBJ2-3, the CDR3 gives the full variable domain: ETGVTQSPTHLIKTRGQQVTLRCSSQSGHNTVSWYQQALGQGPQFIFQYYREEENGRGNFPPRFSGLQFPNYSSELNVNALELDDSALYLCASSPTGTGLDTQYFGPGTRLTVL.

The rearrangement joins TRBV28 to TRBJ1-6; TRBD1 might be the D (5 bases). Trimming took off 8 bases at V and 10 bases at J, with 15 bases between the two ends. Per germline, CDR1 MDHEN and CDR2 SYDVKM. There are 13 residues in the CDR3. For the CDR3, the DNA is TGTGCCAGCGTTCGGGGGGGGGAATCACCCCTCCACTTT. It codes for CASVRGGESPLHF.

The V call is TRBV9, the J call TRBJ2-1; 11 bases line up with TRBD2. The CDR3 covers 16 residues. Germline trimming cut 4 bases from V and 4 bases from J; bases unmatched to any gene: 7. The V gene's germline CDR1 is SGDLS and CDR2 YYNGEE. As DNA, the CDR3 is TGTGCCAGCAGCCCCCAGACTAGCGGGGATTACAATGAGCAGTTCTTC. Protein sequence: CASSPQTSGDYNEQFF.

This clone was picked up many times. The chain joins TRBV20-1 to TRBJ2-5; D is uncertain. The CDR3 totals 10 residues. The V gene lost 3 bases and the J gene lost 5 bases, with 4 bases spanning the gap. Per the germline V gene, CDR1 is DFQATT and CDR2 is SNEGSKA (reference sequence). The CDR3 loop is CSASAETQYF. The CDR3 bases are TGCAGTGCTAGCGCGGAGACCCAGTACTTC.

The chain uses TRBV6-5 and TRBJ1-1; D may be TRBD1 (5 bases). The CDR3 extends over 11 amino acids. The V gene lost 10 bases and the J gene lost 7 bases, with 13 bases spanning the gap. Germline V gene sequence: CDR1 MNHEY, CDR2 SVGAGI. CDR3 nucleotide sequence: TGTGCCATCCCAGGGCCGATTGAAGCTTTCTTT. Amino acids: CAIPGPIEAFF.

This chain uses TRBV28 with TRBJ2-6; TRBD1 aligns across 7 bases. With 6 bases clipped from V and 2 bases from J, the junction kept 4 bases outside the gene matches. The CDR3 spans 15 residues. The germline gives CDR1 MDHEN, CDR2 SYDVKM. The CDR3: CASSGTAPGANVLTF. The CDR3 region has the DNA TGTGCCAGCAGCGGGACAGCGCCTGGGGCCAACGTCCTGACTTTC.

The chain couples TRBV12-2 to TRBJ2-1; no check of the table's D call, TRBD2, against the DNA was made. TRBV12-2 is listed as a pseudogene. The CDR3 is 16 residues long. DNA of the CDR3: TGTGCAAGTCGCTTAGTCGAGGGAGGGATTTACAATGAGCAGTTCTTC. The encoded protein is CASRLVEGGIYNEQFF.

This clone showed up just a few times. Other nucleotide sequences in the sample specify the same CDR3. The J gene is TRBJ2-7, the V gene TRBV5-6; weak D call: TRBD1 (6 bases). The CDR3 extends over 14 amino acids. The V end was cut by 4 bases, the J end by 2 bases, with 13 bases between. The germline gives CDR1 SGHDT, CDR2 YYEEEE. CDR3 residues: CASSLTGLAYEQYF. The CDR3 DNA reads as TGTGCCAGCAGCCTGACAGGACTCGCCTACGAGCAGTACTTC.